This T cell receptor beta chain is from a study of blood T cell repertoires in COVID-19. As for the study in general: Acute and convalescent COVID-19 specimens originated in the United States, Italy and Spain. The analysed material was cDNA or gDNA that came from T cells, B-cell-depleted T cells, or PBMCs.

V was shortened by 4 bases and J by 5 bases, with 15 bases between the two germline ends. The V gene's germline CDR1 is SGDLS and CDR2 YYNGEE. The length of the CDR3 is 14 residues. How the authors handled the data: Estimated nucleated cell counts came from reference gene primer amplification. The repertoire was sequenced with immunoSEQ multiplex PCR; TCRdb's copy has only in-frame clones and lacks some. The DNA was the basis for D and trimming; V, J and clone size are from that table. The sample contains fewer than 200,000 clones, roughly 90% of which appear only once. This TCR derives from a man between 60 and 75 years old with acute or convalescent COVID-19. The J gene is TRBJ1-1, the V gene TRBV9; no clear D gene. Sequencing input: peripheral blood. The CDR3 protein is CASSSGPSGTEAFF. The CDR3 DNA is TGTGCCAGCAGCTCCGGGCCGTCGGGAACTGAAGCTTTCTTT.